The source of this TCR beta chain is a study of breast tumors, draining lymph nodes, adjacent tissues. Study outcomes and limitations: Compared with lymph nodes, tumors were less diverse; compared with nontumor tissue, more. Tumor and nontumor repertoires were significantly more similar in luminal-like than in basal-like breast cancer.

Samples came from axillary lymph nodes draining the breast cancer. This clonotype showed up just a few times. The antigen is unknown. A much larger clone differs from this one at a single base, so this may be a read error. TCRdb independently ran MiXCR on the multiplex PCR reads; one entry per CDR3 protein. The data hold approximately 180,000 distinct CDR3 sequences, with more than 25% observed a single time. The CDR3 totals 15 residues. The germline gives CDR1 SGHVS, CDR2 FNYEAQ. The chain is built from TRBV7-6 and TRBJ2-5, with unresolved D. The sequence was collected from a female donor with breast cancer. Some clones in this sample may be carry-over from other donors' samples. Sequences were obtained from axillary lymph node tissue. CDR3 coding DNA: TGTGCCAGCAGCTTCCTGGGTAGCAGTGAAGAGGCCCAGTACTTC. Translated, it gives CASSFLGSSEEAQYF.